This T cell receptor (beta chain) was documented in a study of identical twins. In this sample, this clonotype turned up many times. V trimming: 4 bases; J trimming: 2 bases; junction bases outside the gene matches: 5. The CDR3 covers 17 residues. The germline V gene has CDR1 MGHDK and CDR2 SYGVNS. Using its own MiXCR run on the 5' RACE reads, TCRdb lists one record per CDR3 protein. The sample has about 210,000 distinct CDR3 sequences; roughly 9.4% are singletons. Material: memory (CD45RO+) T cells sorted from blood. The chain carries TRBV25-1 and TRBJ2-1; 13 bases map to TRBD2. The receptor was derived from a woman in her late teens or twenties in good health. The CDR3 DNA reads TGTGCCAGCAGTGGTACTAGCGGGAGGGGACCCTACAATGAGCAGTTCTTC. Protein: CASSGTSGRGPYNEQFF.